The present T cell receptor beta chain was sequenced within a study of T cells after posttransplantation cyclophosphamide. This table comes from immunoSEQ multiplex PCR, and its TCRdb copy is limited to in-frame clones, with some not included. This set yields 5,700 or so clones and no singletons; the top ten hold approximately 25%. Busulfan-fludarabine conditioning, marrow transplant, and cyclophosphamide on days +3 and +4 were administered. This clone is medium-sized within its sample. Its cognate antigen is unknown. Study-wide points: Later blood repertoires were often dominated by clones from the donor CD8+ memory compartment. Recipient CMV seropositivity and CMV reactivation strongly tracked TRB clonality. Tissue-infiltrating T cells from skin or gut overlapped little with blood T cells.

CDR1 is LNHDA, CDR2 SQIVND, per germline (reference sequence). The CDR3 covers 18 residues. Trimming at V came to 5 bases and at J to 3 bases, leaving 15 bases not matched to a gene. This chain uses TRBV19 with TRBJ1-3, with 8 bases fitting TRBD1. The origin of this receptor is a male patient between 60 and 69 years old who received an allogeneic stem cell transplant from a related donor, was CMV-positive, and had no GVHD. Some of the T cells may derive from the graft donor. The starting material was PBMCs, obtained after allogeneic stem cell transplant with posttransplant cyclophosphamide. CDR3 DNA sequence: TGTGCCAGTAGTCTACAACCCGGGACAGGAGACTATGGAAACACCATATATTTT. Protein sequence: CASSLQPGTGDYGNTIYF. The variable domain in full, with the rest retrieved from reference TRBV19 and TRBJ1-3, is DGGITQSPKYLFRKEGQNVTLSCEQNLNHDAMYWYRQDPGQGLRLIYYSQIVNDFQKGDIAEGYSVSREKKESFPLTVTSAQKNPTAFYLCASSLQPGTGDYGNTIYFGEGSWLTVV.